This T cell receptor (beta chain) is from a study of T cells in Graves' hyperthyroidism and ophthalmopathy. Study observations and caveats: The majority of expanded thyroid clonotypes above 0.001 also appeared in blood.

Trimming stripped 1 base from V and 3 bases from J, with 7 bases between. The CDR3 runs 13 residues. The germline gives CDR1 LGHDT, CDR2 YNNKEL (reference sequence). In its sample, this clonotype was seen a few times. The antigen is undetermined. The CDR3 regions of TCR beta were amplified from RNA transcripts. Using the HTBI primer set, a first-round RT-PCR was run on the TCR CDR3. One entry per CDR3 protein results from TCRdb running MiXCR on the multiplex PCR reads. This table has hundreds of thousands of distinct CDR3 sequences, more than 13% appearing once. Input material: blood. The chain joins TRBV3-1 to TRBJ2-7; D gene unclear. The receptor was isolated from a woman aged 25 to 39 with Graves' hyperthyroidism. The CDR3 DNA reads TGTGCCAGCAGCCAAGTTTGGGACTACGAGCAGTACTTC. It codes for CASSQVWDYEQYF.